What follows are 32 T cell receptor beta chains derived from one specimen sequenced in a study of CD8 T cells in Susac syndrome. About 0.5 to 1 ug RNA was reverse transcribed with random hexamers. TCRdb re-derived calls from the immunoSEQ multiplex PCR reads in MiXCR, one entry per CDR3 protein. The sample yields around 170,000 distinct CDR3 sequences, 90% to 95% seen once. Specimen: CD8+ T cells from PBMCs. The receptors were gathered from a human donor with multiple sclerosis.

The V and J genes are TRBV7-9 and TRBJ2-5, with a weak D call TRBD1 (6 bases). V lost 5 bases, J lost 4 bases, and 14 bases lay in between. Germline CDR1 is SEHNR and CDR2 is FQNEAQ (reference sequence). This CDR3 has 14 amino acids. CDR3 coding DNA: TGTGCCAGCAGCCGGGACATCGGAAGAGAGACCCAGTACTTC. This encodes CASSRDIGRETQYF.

J is TRBJ1-6 and V is TRBV15; no reliable D call. V dropped 0 bases and J dropped 9 bases, with 6 bases sitting between them. This CDR3 spans 13 amino acids. In germline, CDR1 is LNHNV, CDR2 YYDKDF (reference sequence). CDR3 coding DNA: TGTGCCACCAGCAGAGATCATGGTTCACCCCTCCACTTT. This gives the protein CATSRDHGSPLHF.

CDR3 DNA sequence: TGTGCCAGCCGAGTGGGGCACTATGGCTACACCTTC. It encodes CASRVGHYGYTF. The J gene is TRBJ1-2, the V gene TRBV7-9; perhaps TRBD1 as D (5 bases). Germline V gene lookup returns CDR1 SEHNR and CDR2 FQNEAQ (reference sequence). The CDR3 covers 12 residues. V was pared by 8 bases and J by 3 bases, with 10 bases between.

The V and J genes are TRBV20-1 and TRBJ2-7; D might be TRBD2 (6 bases). Trimming left V 3 bases short and J 5 bases short, with 14 bases between. Germline V lookup: CDR1 DFQATT, CDR2 SNEGSKA (reference sequence). The CDR3 runs 13 residues. The CDR3 protein is CSASSTGRNEQYF. Here the CDR3 DNA reads TGCAGTGCTAGTTCCACGGGGAGGAACGAGCAGTACTTC.

This chain links TRBV6-5 with TRBJ2-2, with D uncertain. The CDR3 contains 14 residues. V was clipped by 0 bases and J by 6 bases, with 8 bases between them. Germline V gene data show CDR1 as MNHEY and CDR2 as SVGAGI. Here the CDR3 DNA reads TGTGCCAGCAGTTACTCGAAAGGGCCCGGGGAGCTGTTTTTT. This sequence encodes CASSYSKGPGELFF.

The chain links TRBV10-1 to TRBJ1-1; D is possibly TRBD1 (5 bases). The ends were cut back, 6 bases at V and 5 bases at J, with 10 bases in the middle. CDR3 length: 12 amino acids. From germline, CDR1 is WNHNN and CDR2 SYGVQD (reference sequence). CDR3: CASRGEETEAFF. CDR3 DNA: TGCGCCAGCAGGGGGGAAGAGACTGAAGCTTTCTTT.

In its sample, this clonotype was seen once. The chain employs TRBV29-1 and TRBJ1-1; the D gene is possibly TRBD1 (5 bases). The CDR3 is 13 amino acids. V was clipped by 7 bases and J by 5 bases, with 17 bases between them. The germline gives CDR1 SQVTM, CDR2 ANQGSEA. The CDR3 loop is CSANRMTNTEAFF. The CDR3 bases are TGCAGCGCCAACAGGATGACTAATACTGAAGCTTTCTTT.

This rearrangement joins TRBV6-5 to TRBJ2-7, with TRBD1 matching 9 bases. In germline, CDR1 is MNHEY, CDR2 SVGAGI. The CDR3 consists of 15 residues. V trimming: 2 bases; J trimming: 6 bases; junction bases outside the gene matches: 8. CDR3 sequence (DNA): TGTGCCAGCAGTTACGCTGGACAGGGGATAAGCGAGCAGTACTTC. Its translation is CASSYAGQGISEQYF.

V and J are TRBV12-3 or TRBV12-4 and TRBJ2-7; no clear D. This CDR3 contains 12 residues. Deletions cut 3 bases from V and 7 bases from J, with 10 bases between. CDR3 nucleotide sequence: TGTGCCAGCAGTTTTTCGGCGAGAGAGCAGTACTTC. This codes for CASSFSAREQYF.

This chain connects TRBV28 to TRBJ2-1; D not resolved. V was clipped by 3 bases and J by 4 bases, with 10 bases between them. Germline V gives CDR1 MDHEN, CDR2 SYDVKM. The CDR3 is 14 residues long. This CDR3 is CASSFSRHYNEQFF. The CDR3 DNA sequence: TGTGCCAGCAGTTTTTCCCGCCATTACAATGAGCAGTTCTTC.

The gene calls are TRBV2 and TRBJ2-1, with 15 positions matching TRBD2. The CDR3 covers 16 residues. CDR1 is SNHLY, CDR2 FYNNEI, per germline. Germline trimming cut 6 bases from V and 2 bases from J; bases unmatched to any gene: 2. CDR3 amino acids: CASRGLAGGTYNEQFF. CDR3 sequence (DNA): TGTGCCAGCAGAGGACTAGCGGGGGGGACCTACAATGAGCAGTTCTTC.

This rearrangement joins TRBV7-9 to TRBJ2-5, with D perhaps matching TRBD1 (6 bases). The germline CDR1 and CDR2 sequences are SEHNR and FQNEAQ (reference sequence). This CDR3 has 14 residues. V lost 5 bases, J lost 5 bases, and 15 bases lay in between. CDR3 sequence: CASSPTPGGETQYF. CDR3 bases: TGTGCCAGCAGCCCAACGCCTGGGGGCGAGACCCAGTACTTC. Complete variable domain (other parts from reference TRBV7-9 and TRBJ2-5): DTGVSQNPRHKITKRGQNVTFRCDPISEHNRLYWYRQTLGQGPEFLTYFQNEAQLEKSRLLSDRFSAERPKGSFSTLEIQRTEQGDSAMYLCASSPTPGGETQYFGPGTRLLVL.

The chain uses TRBV27 and TRBJ2-5; D is unresolved. Per the germline V gene, CDR1 is MNHEY and CDR2 is SMNVEV (reference sequence). V was clipped by 5 bases and J by 2 bases, with 18 bases between them. This CDR3 region has 16 residues. This CDR3 reads CASSRIVSRAQETQYF. CDR3 DNA: TGTGCCAGCAGTAGAATTGTCTCGCGTGCACAAGAGACCCAGTACTTC.

This clonotype was observed once. CDR3 residues: CAISGTRTSGSGETQYF. DNA for the CDR3: TGTGCCATCAGTGGCACCCGGACTAGCGGGAGTGGGGAGACCCAGTACTTC. The genes are TRBV10-3 and TRBJ2-5; 13 bases agree with TRBD2. CDR3 length: 17 residues. Trimming removed 4 bases from V and 5 bases from J; junction bases left unmatched: 10. In germline, CDR1 is ENHRY, CDR2 SYGVKD.

The chain carries TRBV15 and TRBJ1-6; no clear D. The germline V and J ends were trimmed by 4 bases and 7 bases, with 14 bases remaining between them. In germline, CDR1 is LNHNV, CDR2 YYDKDF (reference sequence). The CDR3 totals 15 residues. The CDR3 spells CATSTLGQANSPLHF. CDR3 coding DNA: TGTGCCACCAGCACCTTAGGGCAGGCCAATTCACCCCTCCACTTT.

This clonotype appeared a single time. The V gene is TRBV2, the J gene TRBJ2-1, with 8 bases identical to TRBD2. Germline V gives CDR1 SNHLY, CDR2 FYNNEI. The CDR3 contains 15 residues. The junction had 5 bases not matched to a gene; V was cut back by 7 bases and J by 0 bases. CDR3: CASTVAGSSYNEQFF. In DNA, the CDR3 is TGTGCCAGCACCGTAGCGGGGAGCTCCTACAATGAGCAGTTCTTC.

The chain has TRBV5-4 and TRBJ2-7, with 10 positions matching TRBD1. The CDR3 consists of 15 residues. Unmatched junction bases numbered 8, after V lost 4 bases and J lost 4 bases. Looked up from germline, CDR1 is SGHNT and CDR2 is YYREEE (reference sequence). The CDR3 loop reads CASSPGTGAGYEQYF. Here the CDR3 DNA reads TGTGCCAGCAGCCCGGGGACAGGGGCGGGATACGAGCAGTACTTC.

CDR3 loop: CASSPSDRDPYEQYF. For the CDR3, the DNA is TGTGCCAGCAGTCCTTCGGACAGGGATCCCTACGAGCAGTACTTC. The rearrangement joins TRBV5-4 to TRBJ2-7; 8 bases fit TRBD1. J gave up 2 bases and V 5 bases, and 9 bases lay outside the gene matches. Germline CDR1 is SGHNT and CDR2 is YYREEE (reference sequence). This CDR3 contains 15 residues.

The J gene is TRBJ1-4, the V gene TRBV7-9; D might be TRBD1 (5 bases). This CDR3 is built from 13 residues. Germline CDR1 SEHNR, CDR2 FQNEAQ (reference sequence). Trimming shortened V by 10 bases and J by 3 bases, and 12 bases separated the two germline ends. DNA for the CDR3: TGTGCCACATCCGGGGGTGCTAATGAAAAACTGTTTTTT. Residues: CATSGGANEKLFF.

The rearrangement uses TRBV7-3 and TRBJ2-3; 8 nucleotides line up with TRBD2. Germline loops: CDR1 SGHTA, CDR2 FQGTGA. The CDR3 consists of 18 residues. Trimming took 5 bases from V and 4 from J; bases not matched to a gene: 17. Here the CDR3 DNA reads TGTGCCAGCAGCCCACGGGGGGGAATACCAATATACCCAGATACGCAGTATTTT. This sequence encodes CASSPRGGIPIYPDTQYF.

V gene TRBV25-1 combines with J gene TRBJ1-1; a weak D match, TRBD1 (5 bases). Trimming took off 2 bases at V and 0 bases at J, with 10 bases between the two ends. Per germline, CDR1 MGHDK and CDR2 SYGVNS. The CDR3 sequence is 15 residues long. CDR3 nucleotide sequence: TGTGCCAGCAGTGAAGGGTTGGGGCTGAACACTGAAGCTTTCTTT. Translation: CASSEGLGLNTEAFF.

The chain combines TRBV20-1 with TRBJ2-7, with a weak D call TRBD1 (5 bases). Germline values: CDR1 DFQATT, CDR2 SNEGSKA (reference sequence). There are 16 residues in the CDR3. V gave up 3 bases and J gave up 4 bases, with 22 bases separating them. The CDR3 reads CSASPQDGWGPYEQYF. The CDR3 DNA is TGCAGTGCTAGCCCCCAGGATGGTTGGGGCCCATACGAGCAGTACTTC.

In this sample, this clonotype turned up once. The rearrangement joins TRBV7-3 to TRBJ2-3, with a tentative D call TRBD1 (6 bases). The CDR3 runs 13 residues. The V gene's germline CDR1 is SGHTA and CDR2 FQGTGA. The ends were cut back, 1 base at V and 14 bases at J, with 16 bases in the middle. The CDR3 nucleotides read TGTGCCAGCAGCTTAAGGGGGCCCGGGCACCGGTATTTT. Translated: CASSLRGPGHRYF.

The rearrangement links TRBV6-5 to TRBJ2-2, with D possibly TRBD1 on 5 matching bases. V was pared by 6 bases and J by 5 bases, with 13 bases between. CDR1 and CDR2 (germline): MNHEY, SVGAGI. CDR3 size: 14 residues. CDR3: CASSRPQGTGELFF. CDR3 coding DNA: TGTGCCAGCAGCCGTCCGCAGGGAACCGGGGAGCTGTTTTTT.

The chain links TRBV29-1 to TRBJ2-1; 10 bases line up with TRBD2. The CDR3 spans 14 residues. CDR1 is SQVTM, CDR2 ANQGSEA, per germline. V shed 4 bases and J 6 bases; nucleotides not matched to a gene: 6. CDR3 sequence: CSVGGLAGVNEQFF. The CDR3 DNA follows: TGCAGCGTTGGTGGGCTAGCGGGAGTCAATGAGCAGTTCTTC.

The V call is TRBV6-6, the J call TRBJ1-2; D is perhaps TRBD1 (5 bases). V gave up 2 bases and J gave up 4 bases, with 8 bases separating them. The CDR3 loop spans 13 amino acids. Per germline, CDR1 MNHNY and CDR2 SVGAGI (reference sequence). In DNA, the CDR3 is TGTGCCAGCAGTTACACAGGCCGCTATGGCTACACCTTC. Protein sequence: CASSYTGRYGYTF.

J is TRBJ2-7 and V is TRBV28; TRBD2 agrees at 7 bases. The CDR3 is made up of 14 amino acids. The V gene's germline CDR1 is MDHEN and CDR2 SYDVKM. Trimming removed 3 bases from V and 7 bases from J; junction bases left unmatched: 9. CDR3 loop: CASSLAGGTGEQYF. Here the CDR3 DNA reads TGTGCCAGCAGTTTGGCCGGGGGGACGGGGGAGCAGTACTTC.

The V and J genes are TRBV13 and TRBJ2-3; 9 bases fit TRBD1. The CDR3 covers 16 residues. The ends lost 1 base at V and 1 base at J; junction bases unmatched: 3. CDR1 is PRHDT and CDR2 is FYEKMQ in the germline V gene (reference sequence). The CDR3 protein is CASSLADRGGTDTQYF. The DNA of the CDR3 is TGTGCCAGCAGCTTAGCGGACAGGGGCGGCACAGATACGCAGTATTTT.

This rearrangement joins TRBV2 to TRBJ2-1; D may be TRBD1 (6 bases). The CDR3 contains 13 residues. CDR1 is SNHLY, CDR2 FYNNEI, per germline. Trimming pared 7 bases from V and 5 bases from J, leaving 12 bases between. The CDR3 sequence is CASTDRFNNEQFF. For the CDR3, the DNA is TGTGCCAGCACGGACAGATTCAACAATGAGCAGTTCTTC.

The chain links TRBV12-3 or TRBV12-4 to TRBJ1-2, with 7 bases aligning to TRBD1. V trimming: 5 bases; J trimming: 2 bases; junction bases outside the gene matches: 11. The CDR3 length is 16 residues. The CDR3 reads CASSRLGQDRNYGYTF. As DNA, the CDR3 is TGTGCCAGCAGTCGATTAGGACAGGATAGAAACTATGGCTACACCTTC.

As to this clonotype: At one end the junction does not follow the germline gene, possibly because of a read error. V is TRBV29-1 and J is TRBJ1-1; a possible D gene is TRBD1 (6 bases). Germline V gene data show CDR1 as SQVTM and CDR2 as ANQGSEA. CDR3 length: 11 residues. The CDR3 here is CSVATGPEVLF. The CDR3 nucleotides read TGCAGCGTTGCGACAGGCCCCGAAGTTCTCTTT.

The chain is built from TRBV29-1 and TRBJ2-1; D might be TRBD2 (6 bases). Deletions cut 6 bases from V and 0 bases from J, with 15 bases between. CDR3 size: 15 residues. Germline lookup yields CDR1 SQVTM and CDR2 ANQGSEA. CDR3 sequence: CSVEGGASSYNEQFF. In DNA, the CDR3 is TGCAGCGTGGAGGGTGGGGCAAGCTCCTACAATGAGCAGTTCTTC.